This passage covers 14 T cell receptor beta chains from one sample sequenced in a study of cytomegalovirus exposure and HLA in healthy donors. Clones were sequenced by immunoSEQ multiplex PCR, and TCRdb holds only the in-frame ones, with some missing. The sample holds some 150,000 clones, 85% to 90% seen once. Source material: PBMCs. Receptors were obtained from a man younger than 30 in good health and CMV-seronegative.

In its sample, this clone was seen once. The chain couples TRBV2 to TRBJ2-5; 7 bases align to TRBD1. V lost 5 bases and J lost 5; bases outside the gene matches: 8. The CDR3 runs to 14 residues. Germline V lookup: CDR1 SNHLY, CDR2 FYNNEI. CDR3 residues: CASSRNRGGETQYF. DNA of the CDR3: TGTGCCAGCAGTAGAAACAGGGGCGGGGAGACCCAGTACTTC.

The CDR3 is CASRKFSGGTQETQYF. For the CDR3, the DNA is TGTGCCAGTAGAAAATTTAGCGGGGGGACACAAGAGACCCAGTACTTC. J is TRBJ2-5 and V is TRBV19, with 10 bases lining up with TRBD2. Germline-derived CDR1 and CDR2 are LNHDA and SQIVND (reference sequence). Germline trimming cut 6 bases from V and 2 bases from J; bases unmatched to any gene: 9. This CDR3 spans 16 amino acids.

The CDR3 DNA follows: TGTGCCAGCAGTCCCGTATTCCCAGGGGCCCAAGAGACCCAGTACTTC. This translates into CASSPVFPGAQETQYF. The chain links TRBV2 to TRBJ2-5, with D tentatively TRBD1 (6 bases). With 5 bases removed from V and 1 base from J, the gap between germline ends came to 17 bases. The CDR3 is 16 amino acids. Germline CDR1 and CDR2: SNHLY and FYNNEI.

The chain uses TRBV6-5 and TRBJ2-3, with D hard to call. This CDR3 comprises 14 residues. CDR1 and CDR2 (germline): MNHEY, SVGAGI. With 2 bases removed from V and 4 bases from J, the gap between germline ends came to 10 bases. CDR3 DNA: TGTGCCAGCAGTTACGGCACCCTTTCAGATACGCAGTATTTT. The encoded protein is CASSYGTLSDTQYF.

This chain connects TRBV6-5 to TRBJ1-1, with D hard to call. From germline, CDR1 is MNHEY and CDR2 SVGAGI. There are 13 residues in the CDR3. V was pared by 2 bases and J by 5 bases, with 9 bases between. The CDR3 nucleotides are TGTGCCAGCAGTTACGGCGGGAGGACTGAAGCTTTCTTT. Translated: CASSYGGRTEAFF.

The genes are TRBV13 and TRBJ2-3; D may be TRBD2 (6 bases). The V end was cut by 7 bases, the J end by 5 bases, with 16 bases between. CDR3 length equals 14 residues. Germline assignment: CDR1 PRHDT and CDR2 FYEKMQ (reference sequence). CDR3 loop: CASTLSAGRDTQYF. The CDR3, as DNA: TGTGCCAGCACCCTCTCTGCGGGAAGAGATACGCAGTATTTT. Supplemented by reference TRBV13 and TRBJ2-3, the full variable domain reads AAGVIQSPRHLIKEKRETATLKCYPIPRHDTVYWYQQGPGQDPQFLISFYEKMQSDKGSIPDRFSAQQFSDYHSELNMSSLELGDSALYFCASTLSAGRDTQYFGPGTRLTVL.

The chain links TRBV5-4 to TRBJ2-6; D possibly corresponds to TRBD2 (5 bases). The germline V and J ends were trimmed by 0 bases and 3 bases, with 10 bases remaining between them. Germline CDR1 and CDR2: SGHNT and YYREEE (reference sequence). CDR3 length: 16 residues. Here the CDR3 DNA reads TGTGCCAGCAGCTTGGCCGGGGTTGATGGGGCCAACGTCCTGACTTTC. Translated, it gives CASSLAGVDGANVLTF.

V gene TRBV6-1 combines with J gene TRBJ2-7; weak D call: TRBD1 (7 bases). This CDR3 has 14 residues. The V end lost 6 bases, the J end lost 8 bases, and 20 bases lay between the germline ends. Germline V gene lookup returns CDR1 MNHNS and CDR2 SASEGT. The CDR3 region is CASRYRGGGSQQYV. CDR3 nucleotides: TGTGCCAGCAGGTACAGGGGTGGGGGGTCACAGCAGTACGTC.

This clone has only a few counts. V usage is TRBV4-1 and J usage is TRBJ1-5, with D tentatively TRBD1 (5 bases). Looked up from germline, CDR1 is MGHRA and CDR2 is YSYEKL. Trimming removed 0 bases at V and 7 bases at J, with 13 bases between. The CDR3 extends over 15 amino acids. This CDR3 reads CASSQDRGIYQPQHF. CDR3 in DNA: TGCGCCAGCAGCCAAGATCGGGGGATTTACCAGCCCCAGCATTTT.

The V call is TRBV23-1, the J call TRBJ2-7, with D perhaps matching TRBD1 (5 bases). TRBV23-1 is an ORF, and what it does is uncertain. Trimming stripped 0 bases from V and 1 base from J, with 7 bases between. The CDR3 sequence is 14 residues long. CDR3 coding DNA: TGCGCCAGCAGTCAATCGGACAAATCCTACGAGCAGTACGTC. It is translated as CASSQSDKSYEQYV.

The chain uses TRBV12-5 and TRBJ1-3; tentatively, D is TRBD1 (6 bases). The V gene lost 6 bases and the J gene lost 4 bases, with 7 bases spanning the gap. The length of the CDR3 is 12 residues. The germline gives CDR1 LGHNT, CDR2 FRNRAP. In nucleotides, the CDR3 is TGTGCTAGTGGGGGGGCGGGAAACACCATATATTTT. This encodes CASGGAGNTIYF.

The genes are TRBV5-6 and TRBJ1-2, with 7 bases lining up with TRBD1. This CDR3 comprises 16 residues. Germline V CDR1 and CDR2: SGHDT, YYEEEE. Trimming at V came to 4 bases and at J to 0 bases, leaving 9 bases not matched to a gene. CDR3 sequence reads: CASSRVTGEANYGYTF. The CDR3 region has the DNA TGTGCCAGCAGCCGGGTCACAGGGGAAGCTAACTATGGCTACACCTTC. The whole variable domain, remainder taken from reference TRBV5-6 and TRBJ1-2, is DAGVTQSPTHLIKTRGQQVTLRCSPKSGHDTVSWYQQALGQGPQFIFQYYEEEERQRGNFPDRFSGHQFPNYSSELNVNALLLGDSALYLCASSRVTGEANYGYTFGSGTRLTVV.

This clone was detected once. The V gene is TRBV19, the J gene TRBJ2-7; maybe TRBD2 (6 bases). Trimming cost V 3 bases and J 3 bases, with 12 bases left between them. The CDR3 is made up of 14 amino acids. Germline CDR1 LNHDA, CDR2 SQIVND (reference sequence). CDR3 nucleotide sequence: TGTGCCAGTAGTATGGGCCAGGGAGGCTACGAGCAGTACTTC. This codes for CASSMGQGGYEQYF.

The chain links TRBV19 to TRBJ1-5, with D unresolved. This CDR3 region has 12 residues. Germline CDR1 LNHDA, CDR2 SQIVND (reference sequence). Trimming removed 5 bases at V and 2 bases at J, with 4 bases between. The CDR3 sequence is CASSEGNQPQHF. In nucleotides, the CDR3 is TGTGCCAGTAGTGAGGGCAATCAGCCCCAGCATTTT.